The 5 T cell receptor beta chains presented below share a single source sample, sequenced in a study of OX40 agonist ivuxolimab in advanced cancers. Assay: immunoSEQ multiplex PCR; the TCRdb copy retains only in-frame clones and omits some. In the table there are 30,000 to 35,000 clones, roughly 85% of which are singletons. The specimen comprised CD4+ or CD8+ T cells sorted from blood, sampled in a trial of the OX40 agonist ivuxolimab. The receptors shown here come from an adult with an advanced solid tumor such as melanoma, head and neck, liver or kidney cancer.

The chain uses TRBV19 and TRBJ2-7; D call uncertain. CDR1 and CDR2 from the germline V gene are LNHDA and SQIVND (reference sequence). The V end lost 6 bases, the J end lost 3 bases, and 21 bases lay between the germline ends. There are 16 residues in the CDR3. The CDR3 region is CASSPSVAGINYEQYF. In DNA form, the CDR3 reads TGTGCCAGTAGCCCCTCCGTCGCAGGAATTAACTACGAGCAGTACTTC.

The chain has TRBV9 and TRBJ2-7; D is possibly TRBD1 (5 bases). This CDR3 has 16 residues. Trimming stripped 0 bases from V and 4 bases from J, with 17 bases between. Germline-derived CDR1 and CDR2 are SGDLS and YYNGEE. This chain's CDR3 is CASSVGPLQGRYEQYF. CDR3 nucleotides: TGTGCCAGCAGCGTAGGCCCTCTCCAGGGCCGGTACGAGCAGTACTTC.

The chain combines TRBV29-1 with TRBJ2-1, with D possibly matching TRBD2 (6 bases). This CDR3 comprises 15 residues. Germline CDR1 SQVTM, CDR2 ANQGSEA. Trimming cost V 2 bases and J 5 bases, with 16 bases left between them. CDR3 sequence (DNA): TGCAGCGTTGAACCCGTCGGGAGTCGGAACAATGAGCAGTTCTTC. Translating it yields CSVEPVGSRNNEQFF.

The V and J genes are TRBV7-4 and TRBJ2-1; D ambiguous. V was trimmed by 5 bases and J by 5 bases, leaving 13 bases between them. Germline assignment: CDR1 SGHVT and CDR2 SQSDAQ. This CDR3 comprises 14 residues. The CDR3 here is CASSLQYSNNEQFF. The CDR3 nucleotides are TGTGCCAGCAGCCTACAATATTCCAACAATGAGCAGTTCTTC.

This chain connects TRBV9 to TRBJ2-7; D is undetermined. The V end was cut by 4 bases, the J end by 0 bases, with 14 bases between. The CDR3 contains 15 residues. In germline, CDR1 is SGDLS, CDR2 YYNGEE. CDR3 coding DNA: TGTGCCAGCAGCCCCAAGCAGTCAAGCTCCTACGAGCAGTACTTC. This encodes CASSPKQSSSYEQYF.